This TCR beta chain derives from a study of blood T cell repertoires in COVID-19 (dated by TCRdb to 2020 to 2022). Regarding the study in general: Collaborator samples came from the United States, Italy and Spain and covered acute and convalescent phases of COVID-19. Where available, HLA class I and class II types were obtained from metadata supplied by the sample provider rather than from assay-based typing. The sample metadata nearly always contained a de-identified subject ID, COVID-19 status, age in years and sex. The prospective study material was composed of cDNA or gDNA derived from T cells, B-cell-depleted T cells, or PBMCs. The dataset comprised deeply sampled blood TCRbeta repertoires from subjects exposed to, actively infected with, or recovered from COVID-19. The repertoires were released in a freely available public database intended as a resource for research on the immune response to SARS-CoV-2. Samples were obtained from the ongoing ImmuneRACE study (first 160 participants) and from about 1,300 subjects provided by 6 global collaborators. On the study overall, not on this receptor specifically: How much clinical and demographic metadata was included differed by source and by participant, and the metadata was provided uncurated.

The CDR3 sequence holds 13 residues, the cysteine and phenylalanine included. Only the CDR3 DNA is retained, 39 bases long and in frame from the first base. For CDR1 and CDR2, the germline V gene lists MDHEN and SYDVKM. Whole blood was collected in K2EDTA tubes by collaborating institutions according to the institutions' own protocols. For TCRbeta analysis, collaborator samples were shipped as frozen whole blood, as isolated PBMCs, or as DNA extracted from either sample type. The immunoSEQ Assay, a bias-controlled multiplex PCR, was used to amplify TCRbeta CDR3 regions from genomic DNA. As for the original processing: The number of nucleated cells in each sample was estimated by amplification of reference gene primers within the assay. To quantify the absolute abundance of each unique TCRbeta CDR3 rearrangement, sequence reads were collapsed and filtered. For each sample, productive Simpson clonality was calculated as the square root of Simpson's diversity index over productive rearrangements. TCRdb mirrors the immuneACCESS table, restricted to in-frame sequences. Some clones are absent from its copies; in checked studies, under half trace to an unresolved V gene, and the reason for the others is unknown. The V and J calls and clone size come from that table; D and trimming were worked out from the DNA. This sample has under 300,000 clones in its table, and approximately 83% of those were observed once. The ten largest make up around 10% of the sample.

For this clone: It lacks a known antigen. Germline is not matched at one junction end, which may reflect a read error.

Recombination linked TRBV28 to TRBJ1-1; too little of a D gene remains to name it. This TCR was recovered from a woman between 70 and 85 years old with acute or convalescent COVID-19. Sequencing input: peripheral blood. The nucleotide sequence is TGTGCGAGCAGATACCCCAGTAACACTGAAGCTTTCTTT. It translates as CASRYPSNTEAFF.